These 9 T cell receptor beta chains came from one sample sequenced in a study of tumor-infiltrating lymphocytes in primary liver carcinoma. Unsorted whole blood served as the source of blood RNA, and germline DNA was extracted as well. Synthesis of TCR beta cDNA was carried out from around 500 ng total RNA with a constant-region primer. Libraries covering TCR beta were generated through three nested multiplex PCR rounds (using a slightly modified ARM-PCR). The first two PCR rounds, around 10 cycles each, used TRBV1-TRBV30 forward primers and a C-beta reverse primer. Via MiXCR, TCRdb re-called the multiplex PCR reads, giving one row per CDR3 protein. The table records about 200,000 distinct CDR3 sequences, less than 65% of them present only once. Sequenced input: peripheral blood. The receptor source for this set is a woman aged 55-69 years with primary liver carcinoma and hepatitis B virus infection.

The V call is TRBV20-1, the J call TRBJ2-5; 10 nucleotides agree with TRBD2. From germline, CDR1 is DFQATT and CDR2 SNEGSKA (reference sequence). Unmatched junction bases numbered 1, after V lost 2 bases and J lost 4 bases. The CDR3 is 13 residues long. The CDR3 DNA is TGCAGTGCTAGAAGACTAGCGGGAGAGACCCAGTACTTC. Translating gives CSARRLAGETQYF.

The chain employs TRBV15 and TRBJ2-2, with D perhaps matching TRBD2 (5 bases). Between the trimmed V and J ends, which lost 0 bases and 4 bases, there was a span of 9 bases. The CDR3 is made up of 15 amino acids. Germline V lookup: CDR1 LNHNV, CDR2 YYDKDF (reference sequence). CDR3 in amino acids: CATSRDLASTGELFF. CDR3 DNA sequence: TGTGCCACCAGCAGAGATTTAGCGTCCACCGGGGAGCTGTTTTTT.

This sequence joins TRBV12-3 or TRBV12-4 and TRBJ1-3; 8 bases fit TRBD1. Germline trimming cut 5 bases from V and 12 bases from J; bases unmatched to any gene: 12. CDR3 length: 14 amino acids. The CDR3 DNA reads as TGTGCCAGCAGTCCCAGGACAGGGACGGACAACATATATTTT. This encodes CASSPRTGTDNIYF.

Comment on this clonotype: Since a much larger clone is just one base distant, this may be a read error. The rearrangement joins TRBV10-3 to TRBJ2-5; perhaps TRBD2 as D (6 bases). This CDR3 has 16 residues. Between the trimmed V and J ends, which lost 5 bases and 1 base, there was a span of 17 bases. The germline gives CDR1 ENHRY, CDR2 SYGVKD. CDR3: CAISLGGMDGQETQYF. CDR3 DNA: TGTGCCATCAGTCTTGGGGGGATGGACGGCCAAGAGACCCAGTACTTC.

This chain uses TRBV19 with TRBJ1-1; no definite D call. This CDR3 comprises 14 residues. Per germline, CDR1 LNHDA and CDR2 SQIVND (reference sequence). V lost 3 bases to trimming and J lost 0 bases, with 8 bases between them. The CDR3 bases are TGTGCCAGTAGTATGCCCGATATGAACACTGAAGCTTTCTTT. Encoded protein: CASSMPDMNTEAFF.

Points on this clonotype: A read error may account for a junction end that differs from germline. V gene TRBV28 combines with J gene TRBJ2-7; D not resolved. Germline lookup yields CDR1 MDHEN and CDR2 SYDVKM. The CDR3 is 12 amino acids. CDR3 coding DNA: TGTGCCAGCAGTTTGCCAAGGTACGAGCAGCACTTC. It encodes CASSLPRYEQHF.

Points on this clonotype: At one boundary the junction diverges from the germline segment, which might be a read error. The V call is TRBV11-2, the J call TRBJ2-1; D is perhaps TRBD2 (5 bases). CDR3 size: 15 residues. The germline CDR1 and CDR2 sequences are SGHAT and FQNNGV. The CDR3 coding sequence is TGTGACAGCAGCTTAGCGTTACATTCCTACAATGAGCAGTTCTTC. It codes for CDSSLALHSYNEQFF. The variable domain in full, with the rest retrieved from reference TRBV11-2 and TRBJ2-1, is EAGVAQSPRYKIIEKRQSVAFWCNPISGHATLYWYQQILGQGPKLLIQFQNNGVVDDSQLPKDRFSAERLKGVDSTLKIQPAKLEDSAVYLCDSSLALHSYNEQFFGPGTRLTVL.

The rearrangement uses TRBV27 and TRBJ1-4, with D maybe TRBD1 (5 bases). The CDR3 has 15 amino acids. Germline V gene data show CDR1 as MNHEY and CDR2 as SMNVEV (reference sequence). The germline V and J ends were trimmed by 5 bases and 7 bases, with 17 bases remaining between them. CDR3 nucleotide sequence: TGTGCCAGCAGTACCCGCGGGGGGTTTCTTGAAAAACTGTTTTTT. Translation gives CASSTRGGFLEKLFF.

The CDR3 sequence is CARSTARLSEQFF. CDR3 coding DNA: TGTGCCAGAAGCACGGCCCGGCTCAGTGAGCAGTTCTTC. The chain recombines TRBV11-2 with TRBJ2-1, with D uncertain. Germline CDR1 reads SGHAT; CDR2 reads FQNNGV. The V gene lost 9 bases and the J gene lost 9 bases, with 18 bases spanning the gap. The CDR3 is 13 residues long.